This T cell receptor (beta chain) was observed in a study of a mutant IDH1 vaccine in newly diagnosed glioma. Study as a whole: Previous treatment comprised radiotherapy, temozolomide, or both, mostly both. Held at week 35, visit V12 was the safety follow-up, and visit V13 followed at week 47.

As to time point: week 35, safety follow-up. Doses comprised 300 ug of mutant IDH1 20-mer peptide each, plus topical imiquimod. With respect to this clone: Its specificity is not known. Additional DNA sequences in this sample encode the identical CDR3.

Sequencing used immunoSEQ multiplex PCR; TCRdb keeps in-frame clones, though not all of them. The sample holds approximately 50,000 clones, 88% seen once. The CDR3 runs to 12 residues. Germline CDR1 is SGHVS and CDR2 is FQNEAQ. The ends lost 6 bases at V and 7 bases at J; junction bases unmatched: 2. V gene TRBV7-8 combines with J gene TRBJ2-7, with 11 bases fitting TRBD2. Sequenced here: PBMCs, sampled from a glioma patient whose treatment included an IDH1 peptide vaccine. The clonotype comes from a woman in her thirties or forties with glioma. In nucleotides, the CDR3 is TGTGCCAGCAGTCGACTAGCGGGAGAGCAGTACTTC. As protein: CASSRLAGEQYF.